These 13 T cell receptor beta chains were sequenced from one sample in a study of blood T cells in healthy people across ages. Through a sample-barcoded 5' primer and a J-beta primer mix, a second PCR was run for roughly 6 to 11 cycles. Each CDR3 protein gets one entry after TCRdb re-called the 5' RACE reads with MiXCR. The sample has hundreds of thousands of distinct CDR3 sequences, approximately 25% seen once. This sample was also put to use in a study of T cells of mothers and their children.

The sequencing input was blood. All receptors come from a boy younger than 18 in good health.

This clonotype has only a few counts. V usage is TRBV20-1 and J usage is TRBJ2-4; D is ambiguous. Germline CDR1 reads DFQATT; CDR2 reads SNEGSKA (reference sequence). The CDR3 is 12 amino acids. V was cut by 3 bases and J by 4 bases, with 7 bases left in between. CDR3 amino acids: CSASRQKNIQYF. The DNA of the CDR3 is TGCAGTGCTAGCCGGCAGAAAAACATTCAGTACTTC.

The chain joins TRBV19 to TRBJ2-3; 7 positions match TRBD1. There are 15 residues in the CDR3. CDR1 is LNHDA and CDR2 is SQIVND in the germline V gene (reference sequence). With V trimmed by 7 bases and J by 5 bases, 12 bases remained unmatched. CDR3 loop: CASTATGAGGDTQYF. The CDR3 DNA reads as TGTGCCAGTACCGCGACTGGGGCAGGGGGAGATACGCAGTATTTT.

On this clonotype itself: The conserved phenylalanine or tryptophan is not found at the CDR3 terminus, so this likely reflects a read error. The chain has TRBV28 and TRBJ2-5; D gene uncertain. The CDR3 has 15 amino acids. Trimming left V 3 bases short and J 2 bases short, with 13 bases between. Looked up from germline, CDR1 is MDHEN and CDR2 is SYDVKM. The DNA of the CDR3 is TGTGCCAGCAGTTTGAATGGTCGGGCGCAAGAGACCCAGTACTAC. Its translation: CASSLNGRAQETQYY.

This clonotype has a handful of counts. The V and J genes are TRBV21-1 and TRBJ2-2; the D call of TRBD1 is as the table states it, not checked on the DNA. TRBV21-1 is labeled a pseudogene. The CDR3 consists of 14 residues. The CDR3, as DNA: TGTGCCAGCAGGGGGGGGGCGAACACCGGGGAGCTGTTTTTT. Translating it yields CASRGGANTGELFF.

This sequence joins TRBV7-2 and TRBJ2-5; D possibly corresponds to TRBD1 (6 bases). Germline V gives CDR1 SGHTA, CDR2 FQGNSA. V was trimmed by 0 bases and J by 14 bases, leaving 16 bases between them. The CDR3 covers 13 residues. The CDR3 DNA follows: TGTGCCAGCAGCTTAGCCCTAGGACAGCCCGGTTACTTC. This translates into CASSLALGQPGYF.

Only a few counts were recorded for this clonotype. The chain has TRBV7-9 and TRBJ2-5; D is unclear. This CDR3 has 14 residues. Germline V gene data show CDR1 as SEHNR and CDR2 as FQNEAQ (reference sequence). Trimming left V 5 bases short and J 2 bases short, with 12 bases between. The CDR3 DNA is TGTGCCAGCAGCCCCCACAGCATACAAGAGACCCAGTACTTC. Its protein product is CASSPHSIQETQYF.

This clonotype was counted a few times. The J gene is TRBJ2-7, the V gene TRBV4-3; tentative D call: TRBD1 (6 bases). Trimming left V 0 bases short and J 6 bases short, with 15 bases between. The CDR3 is made up of 15 amino acids. Germline V lookup: CDR1 LGHNA, CDR2 YSLEER. CDR3 sequence reads: CASSQDQQGRLEQYF. For the CDR3, the DNA is TGCGCCAGCAGCCAAGATCAACAGGGACGGCTCGAGCAGTACTTC.

This clonotype was observed a handful of times. The rearrangement uses TRBV7-8 and TRBJ1-5; the match to TRBD1 covers 7 bases. In germline, CDR1 is SGHVS, CDR2 FQNEAQ. V was pared by 1 base and J by 0 bases, with 18 bases of the junction left unmatched. CDR3 length: 21 amino acids. CDR3 amino acids: CASSLGATVRGGLASNQPQHF. CDR3 in DNA: TGTGCCAGCAGCTTAGGGGCGACCGTCAGAGGGGGCCTTGCTAGCAATCAGCCCCAGCATTTT.

The table lists this clonotype with a few counts. V usage is TRBV6-5 and J usage is TRBJ2-5; possibly TRBD1 for D (7 bases). V was trimmed by 0 bases and J by 1 base, leaving 9 bases between them. Germline CDR1 reads MNHEY; CDR2 reads SVGAGI. The CDR3 is 15 residues long. This CDR3 is CASSYSRGAQETQYF. In nucleotides, the CDR3 is TGTGCCAGCAGTTACTCCAGGGGGGCCCAAGAGACCCAGTACTTC.

In its sample, this clonotype was seen a few times. This chain uses TRBV9 with TRBJ2-7; either TRBD1 or TRBD2 may supply D (5 bases each). This CDR3 spans 16 amino acids. Germline V gene lookup returns CDR1 SGDLS and CDR2 YYNGEE. Between the trimmed V and J ends, which lost 1 base and 7 bases, there was a span of 21 bases. The CDR3 bases are TGTGCCAGCAGCGTATCCTCAGGGACCTTGCTTGATGAGCAGTACTTC. The encoded protein is CASSVSSGTLLDEQYF.

V is TRBV28 and J is TRBJ2-1; TRBD2 is a possible D gene (6 bases). Germline V CDR1 and CDR2: MDHEN, SYDVKM. V lost 6 bases, J lost 5 bases, and 23 bases lay in between. The CDR3 contains 17 residues. CDR3: CASSSGSAGLGNNEQFF. For the CDR3, the DNA is TGTGCCAGCAGCTCGGGTTCGGCGGGGCTGGGGAACAATGAGCAGTTCTTC.

The chain carries TRBV19 and TRBJ2-2; D might be TRBD1 or TRBD2, each matching 5 bases. With 6 bases removed from V and 4 bases from J, the gap between germline ends came to 15 bases. Germline CDR1 and CDR2: LNHDA and SQIVND (reference sequence). The CDR3 spans 15 residues. CDR3 region: CASRERGEGTGELFF. The CDR3 nucleotides are TGTGCCAGTAGAGAGAGGGGAGAGGGCACCGGGGAGCTGTTTTTT.

This clonotype was picked up a small number of times. The rearrangement joins TRBV7-2 to TRBJ2-1; 12 nucleotides match TRBD2. CDR1 and CDR2 (germline): SGHTA, FQGNSA. With V trimmed by 5 bases and J by 6 bases, 17 bases remained unmatched. The CDR3 is 19 amino acids. The CDR3 spells CASSPLPLAGGPGSNEQFF. In DNA, the CDR3 is TGTGCCAGCAGCCCCCTCCCACTAGCGGGGGGTCCGGGGTCCAATGAGCAGTTCTTC.